The 5 T cell receptor beta chains given below trace back to one sample, sequenced in a study of cytomegalovirus exposure and HLA in healthy donors. The PCR employed 60 Vbeta primers together with 13 Jbeta primers. Measured with immunoSEQ multiplex PCR; TCRdb has only the in-frame clones, and not every one. The table lists hundreds of thousands of clones, roughly 83% of them singletons, with roughly 0.66% in the top ten. The sequenced sample was PBMCs. These TCRs come from a boy aged 2 to 10 in good health and CMV-seronegative.

The chain uses TRBV25-1 and TRBJ2-3, with D tentatively TRBD2 (6 bases). CDR1 is MGHDK and CDR2 is SYGVNS in the germline V gene. V lost 5 bases to trimming and J lost 4 bases, with 13 bases between them. The length of the CDR3 is 14 residues. Here the CDR3 DNA reads TGTGCCAGCAGTTGGTCAGGGAGGTCAGATACGCAGTATTTT. It yields the protein CASSWSGRSDTQYF.

The CDR3 loop reads CASSVTSGRGYNEQFF. The CDR3, as DNA: TGTGCCAGCAGTGTGACTAGCGGGAGGGGCTACAATGAGCAGTTCTTC. The chain combines TRBV2 with TRBJ2-1; the match to TRBD2 covers 14 bases. V shed 4 bases and J 3 bases; nucleotides not matched to a gene: 2. This CDR3 is 16 amino acids long. Germline V lookup: CDR1 SNHLY, CDR2 FYNNEI.

V is TRBV7-9 and J is TRBJ2-5, with TRBD1 matching 7 bases. The V gene end was trimmed by 2 bases and the J gene end by 2 bases; junction bases not matched to a gene: 5. Looked up from germline, CDR1 is SEHNR and CDR2 is FQNEAQ (reference sequence). The CDR3 is 15 residues long. CDR3 region: CASSLLGGAQETQYF. CDR3 bases: TGTGCCAGCAGCTTACTAGGGGGCGCACAAGAGACCCAGTACTTC.

The chain links TRBV21-1 to TRBJ1-2; the table's D call TRBD1 went unverified against the DNA. TRBV21-1 counts as a pseudogene. CDR3 length: 10 residues. CDR3 in amino acids: CALRIYGYTF. CDR3 nucleotide sequence: TGTGCCCTCAGGATCTATGGCTACACCTTC.

As DNA, the CDR3 is TGTGCCAGCAGCCTCCGCGGGGGGCCGGAGACCCAGTACTTC. The encoded protein is CASSLRGGPETQYF. The V and J genes are TRBV4-2 and TRBJ2-5, with TRBD2 identical over 8 bases. With 4 bases clipped from V and 5 bases from J, the junction kept 6 bases outside the gene matches. CDR3 length: 14 residues. CDR1 and CDR2 (germline): LGHNA, YNFKEQ.